The 21 T cell receptor beta chains presented below share a single source sample, sequenced in a study of shared clonotypes between healthy human individuals (dated by TCRdb to 2019 to 2021). Libraries were constructed by the immunoSEQ multiplex PCR assay. TCRdb limited this immuneACCESS table to in-frame rearrangements with V and J called. A share of clones is missing; checked studies link under half to unresolved V genes, and the rest is unexplained. This sample gives about 360,000 clones in total; around 70% of them show up just once. The ten largest account for 10% of the sample. Sequencing used memory CD4+ T cells sorted from blood. Sample cell subset or site, as interpreted from the label and publication: CD45RA-negative fraction. The origin of the receptors is a man aged 25-45 years in good health.

V is TRBV27 and J is TRBJ2-5, with no clear D. Germline V lookup: CDR1 MNHEY, CDR2 SMNVEV (reference sequence). V was pared by 6 bases and J by 4 bases, with 12 bases between. This CDR3 region has 13 residues. The CDR3 nucleotides are TGTGCCAGCAGCCGTATAGGGTTAGAGACCCAGTACTTC. Translating it yields CASSRIGLETQYF.

The rearrangement joins TRBV27 to TRBJ2-6; D is unresolved. Deletions cut 5 bases from V and 2 bases from J, with 7 bases between. The germline gives CDR1 MNHEY, CDR2 SMNVEV (reference sequence). There are 14 residues in the CDR3. In DNA form, the CDR3 reads TGTGCCAGCAGTCGGCAAACTGGGGCCAACGTCCTGACTTTC. Translation: CASSRQTGANVLTF.

The chain is built from TRBV5-4 and TRBJ2-5, with D maybe TRBD1 (5 bases). Germline V gene lookup returns CDR1 SGHNT and CDR2 YYREEE (reference sequence). Trimming took off 4 bases at V and 5 bases at J, with 15 bases between the two ends. This CDR3 spans 14 amino acids. This CDR3 reads CASSTRTKGETQYF. For the CDR3, the DNA is TGTGCCAGCAGCACCCGGACAAAAGGGGAGACCCAGTACTTC.

CDR3 protein: CASVGGARTEAFF. As DNA, the CDR3 is TGTGCCAGCGTAGGGGGGGCAAGGACTGAAGCTTTCTTT. J is TRBJ1-1 and V is TRBV28, with D possibly being TRBD1 (6 bases). Per germline, CDR1 MDHEN and CDR2 SYDVKM. The CDR3 contains 13 residues. Trimming shortened V by 8 bases and J by 5 bases, and 15 bases separated the two germline ends.

In DNA, the CDR3 is TGTGCCAGCAGCGTAAGGGCCGGACGGAACACCGGGGAGCTGTTTTTT. As protein: CASSVRAGRNTGELFF. This sequence joins TRBV9 and TRBJ2-2; D is uncertain. CDR1 and CDR2 from the germline V gene are SGDLS and YYNGEE. V lost 1 base, J lost 1 base, and 11 bases lay in between. The CDR3 spans 16 residues.

V gene TRBV5-1 combines with J gene TRBJ2-2, with a possible D match to TRBD2 (5 bases). The germline V gene has CDR1 SGHRS and CDR2 YFSETQ. The CDR3 covers 15 residues. Trimming removed 3 bases from V and 0 bases from J, with 9 bases in between. The CDR3 here is CASSYQAANTGELFF. The DNA for the CDR3 is TGCGCCAGCAGCTATCAAGCGGCGAACACCGGGGAGCTGTTTTTT.

This clone was observed a handful of times. The CDR3 sequence is CASSAQPGTNTEAFF. In DNA form, the CDR3 reads TGTGCCAGCAGCGCCCAGCCAGGCACGAACACTGAAGCTTTCTTT. The chain carries TRBV9 and TRBJ1-1; D gene uncertain. CDR3 length: 15 amino acids. Germline V gene data show CDR1 as SGDLS and CDR2 as YYNGEE. The V end was cut by 3 bases, the J end by 1 base, with 13 bases between.

The rearrangement uses TRBV11-2 and TRBJ2-5; D is tentatively TRBD1 or TRBD2 (5 bases each). Germline V gives CDR1 SGHAT, CDR2 FQNNGV. CDR3 length equals 14 residues. V lost 3 bases, J lost 2 bases, and 10 bases lay in between. DNA for the CDR3: TGTGCCAGCAGCTTTGGGGACGGGCAAGAGACCCAGTACTTC. Translation gives CASSFGDGQETQYF.

The rearrangement links TRBV7-9 to TRBJ1-2; 7 bases align to TRBD1. This CDR3 has 14 amino acids. From germline, CDR1 is SEHNR and CDR2 FQNEAQ (reference sequence). J was trimmed by 1 base and V by 5 bases; bases with no gene match: 4. The CDR3 nucleotides are TGTGCCAGCAGCGGGACAGCGAATAACTATGGCTACACCTTC. Its protein is CASSGTANNYGYTF.

The chain uses TRBV7-7 and TRBJ2-1; D assignment may be TRBD1 or TRBD2 (5 bases each). The CDR3 covers 14 residues. Germline-derived CDR1 and CDR2 are SSHAT and FNYEAQ (reference sequence). Trimming removed 4 bases at V and 4 bases at J, with 11 bases between. CDR3 sequence (DNA): TGTGCCAGCAGCTCGGGGCAACTATACAATGAGCAGTTCTTC. Translating gives CASSSGQLYNEQFF. Full variable domain (remainder filled in from reference TRBV7-7 and TRBJ2-1): GAGVSQSPRYKVTKRGQDVTLRCDPISSHATLYWYQQALGQGPEFLTYFNYEAQPDKSGLPSDRFSAERPEGSISTLTIQRTEQRDSAMYRCASSSGQLYNEQFFGPGTRLTVL.

Only a few counts were recorded for this clone. The CDR3 sequence: CASSRSGSAGRTEAFF. Written as DNA, the CDR3 is TGTGCCAGCAGTAGATCGGGGAGCGCGGGTAGGACTGAAGCTTTCTTT. This sequence joins TRBV28 and TRBJ1-1; D ambiguous. This CDR3 contains 16 residues. The germline gives CDR1 MDHEN, CDR2 SYDVKM. Deletions cut 5 bases from V and 5 bases from J, with 21 bases between.

This clone was detected many times. The CDR3 DNA sequence: TGCAGCGTTGTGGTAGGCTTGAGGGGTGTCTACGAGCAGTACTTC. Amino acids: CSVVVGLRGVYEQYF. The chain carries TRBV29-1 and TRBJ2-7, with D perhaps TRBD1 or TRBD2 (5 bases each). The CDR3 is 15 amino acids. Trimming took off 4 bases at V and 3 bases at J, with 19 bases between the two ends. Germline V gene data show CDR1 as SQVTM and CDR2 as ANQGSEA.

This clone was seen a handful of times. CDR3 amino acids: CASSSSGTGLFF. The CDR3 DNA follows: TGTGCCAGCAGTTCCTCCGGGACAGGGTTGTTCTTC. V is TRBV2 and J is TRBJ2-1, with 9 bases that match TRBD1. Germline CDR1 is SNHLY and CDR2 is FYNNEI. The CDR3 has 12 amino acids. V gave up 5 bases and J gave up 15 bases; unmatched junction bases: 8.

The gene calls are TRBV5-6 and TRBJ2-3; tentative D call: TRBD1 (5 bases). The CDR3 sequence is 17 residues long. Between the trimmed V and J ends, which lost 1 base and 1 base, there was a span of 16 bases. CDR1 and CDR2 from the germline V gene are SGHDT and YYEEEE. As DNA, the CDR3 is TGTGCCAGCAGCTTGAATGTTAGGACATACCGCACAGATACGCAGTATTTT. It codes for CASSLNVRTYRTDTQYF.

This rearrangement joins TRBV5-1 to TRBJ2-3; possible D gene TRBD2, 6 bases. This CDR3 has 12 amino acids. Trimming stripped 5 bases from V and 5 bases from J, with 9 bases between. CDR1 and CDR2 (germline): SGHRS, YFSETQ. The CDR3 loop is CASRSEGDTQYF. The CDR3 DNA reads TGCGCCAGCAGGTCGGAGGGAGATACGCAGTATTTT.

The chain carries TRBV4-2 and TRBJ2-4; 12 nucleotides match TRBD2. This CDR3 contains 16 residues. The germline CDR1 and CDR2 sequences are LGHNA and YNFKEQ. J lost 7 bases, V lost 0 bases, and 4 bases had no gene match. Here the CDR3 DNA reads TGTGCCAGCAGCCAAGATGAGACTAGCGGGAGTAACATTCAGTACTTC. Encoded protein: CASSQDETSGSNIQYF.

CDR3 sequence (DNA): TGTGCCAGCAGCTCGCTCCGGGACAGGGCCCGATTTAACTATGGCTACACCTTC. This encodes CASSSLRDRARFNYGYTF. The chain carries TRBV11-2 and TRBJ1-2; 9 bases line up with TRBD1. The V and J ends lost 4 bases and 1 base, in that order; junction bases with no gene match: 13. The CDR3 consists of 18 residues. Germline V CDR1 and CDR2: SGHAT, FQNNGV.

This chain links TRBV6-5 with TRBJ2-3; D might be TRBD1 (5 bases). Germline V gives CDR1 MNHEY, CDR2 SVGAGI. The CDR3 extends over 14 amino acids. Trimming pared 6 bases from V and 2 bases from J, leaving 12 bases between. The CDR3 loop reads CASRLGDFTDTQYF. For the CDR3, the DNA is TGTGCCAGCAGGTTAGGGGATTTCACAGATACGCAGTATTTT.

This clone was seen just once. The chain combines TRBV7-7 with TRBJ2-1, with 7 positions matching TRBD2. V trimming: 3 bases; J trimming: 10 bases; junction bases outside the gene matches: 6. CDR1 is SSHAT and CDR2 is FNYEAQ in the germline V gene (reference sequence). This CDR3 contains 13 residues. The CDR3 region has the DNA TGTGCCAGCAGCTTCCAGCGGGATCGGGAGCAGTTCTTC. This encodes CASSFQRDREQFF.

This clone was seen once. The chain is built from TRBV19 and TRBJ2-5; D assignment may be TRBD1 or TRBD2 (5 bases each). Between the trimmed V and J ends, which lost 6 bases and 3 bases, there was a span of 17 bases. Germline V gene lookup returns CDR1 LNHDA and CDR2 SQIVND (reference sequence). The CDR3 totals 15 residues. This CDR3 is CASSLTGTVKETQYF. The CDR3 nucleotides are TGTGCCAGTAGCCTCACCGGGACGGTGAAAGAGACCCAGTACTTC.

V gene TRBV18 combines with J gene TRBJ2-1; 7 bases align to TRBD2. Germline-derived CDR1 and CDR2 are KGHSH and LQKENI. Trimming removed 2 bases from V and 5 bases from J; junction bases left unmatched: 9. CDR3 length equals 16 residues. CDR3 protein: CASSPSVLARNNEQFF. CDR3 coding DNA: TGTGCCAGCTCACCATCTGTACTAGCGAGAAACAATGAGCAGTTCTTC.